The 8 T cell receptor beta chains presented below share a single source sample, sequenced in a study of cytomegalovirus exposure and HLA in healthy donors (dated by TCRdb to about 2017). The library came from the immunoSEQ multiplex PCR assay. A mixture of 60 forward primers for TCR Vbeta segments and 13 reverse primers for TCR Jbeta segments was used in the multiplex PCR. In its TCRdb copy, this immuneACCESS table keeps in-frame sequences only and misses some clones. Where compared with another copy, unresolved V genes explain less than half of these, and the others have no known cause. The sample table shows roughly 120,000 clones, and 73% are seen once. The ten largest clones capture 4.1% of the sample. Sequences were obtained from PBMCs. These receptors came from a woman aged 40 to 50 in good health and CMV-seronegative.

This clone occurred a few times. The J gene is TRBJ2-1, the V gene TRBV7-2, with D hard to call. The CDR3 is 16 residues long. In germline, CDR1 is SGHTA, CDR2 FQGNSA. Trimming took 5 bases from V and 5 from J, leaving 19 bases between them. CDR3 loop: CASSPSQLRPDNEQFF. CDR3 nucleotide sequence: TGTGCCAGCAGCCCTTCCCAACTAAGACCGGACAATGAGCAGTTCTTC.

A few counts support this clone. In DNA form, the CDR3 reads TGTGCCAGCAGTGAAAGGGCAGGGCCACCCCCCAGCCCAACCTTCCTCTATGGCTACACCTTC. It specifies CASSERAGPPPSPTFLYGYTF. V gene TRBV6-1 combines with J gene TRBJ1-2, with D possibly matching TRBD1 (5 bases). Germline V gene lookup returns CDR1 MNHNS and CDR2 SASEGT. Trimming pared 2 bases from V and 4 bases from J, leaving 32 bases between. The CDR3 has 21 residues.

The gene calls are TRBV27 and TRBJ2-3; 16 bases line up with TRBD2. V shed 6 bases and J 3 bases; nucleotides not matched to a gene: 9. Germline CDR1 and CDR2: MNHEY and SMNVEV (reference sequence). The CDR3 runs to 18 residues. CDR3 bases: TGTGCCAGCAGCCCGGAGGGACTAGCGGGGGGGCCGACAGATACGCAGTATTTT. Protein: CASSPEGLAGGPTDTQYF.

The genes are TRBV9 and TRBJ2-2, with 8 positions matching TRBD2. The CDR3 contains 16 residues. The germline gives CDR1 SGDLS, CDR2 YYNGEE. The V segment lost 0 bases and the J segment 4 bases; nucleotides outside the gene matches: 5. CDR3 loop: CASSVAGGPRTGELFF. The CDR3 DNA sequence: TGTGCCAGCAGCGTAGCGGGGGGGCCCCGCACCGGGGAGCTGTTTTTT.

CDR3 DNA: TGTGCCAGCAGCCCAAGGTGGACGGGGGGGCCGTCGAACACCGGGGAGCTGTTTTTT. Protein: CASSPRWTGGPSNTGELFF. The chain links TRBV4-2 to TRBJ2-2, with 8 bases matching TRBD2. J was trimmed by 0 bases and V by 4 bases; bases with no gene match: 13. There are 19 residues in the CDR3. Germline-derived CDR1 and CDR2 are LGHNA and YNFKEQ.

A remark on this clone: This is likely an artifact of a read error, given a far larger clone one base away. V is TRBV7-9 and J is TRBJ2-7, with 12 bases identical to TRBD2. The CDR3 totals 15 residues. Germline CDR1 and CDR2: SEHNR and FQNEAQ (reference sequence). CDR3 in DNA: TGTTCCAGCAGCTCCCTGACTAGCGGGAGATACGAGCAGTACTTC. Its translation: CSSSSLTSGRYEQYF.

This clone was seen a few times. CDR3 nucleotides: TGTGCCAGCACCCGGGACAGGCTGAATGAGCAGTTCTTC. Its translation is CASTRDRLNEQFF. The V and J genes are TRBV6-1 and TRBJ2-1, with 8 bases fitting TRBD1. CDR1 and CDR2 (germline): MNHNS, SASEGT. This CDR3 spans 13 amino acids. V was clipped by 7 bases and J by 7 bases; unmatched bases: 6.

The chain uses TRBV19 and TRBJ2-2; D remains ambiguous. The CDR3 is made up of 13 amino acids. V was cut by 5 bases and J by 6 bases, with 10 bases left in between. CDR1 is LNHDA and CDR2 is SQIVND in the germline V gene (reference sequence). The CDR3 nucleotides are TGTGCCAGTAGTTTCCAGAGCGCCGGGGAGCTGTTTTTT. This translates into CASSFQSAGELFF.